The 12 T cell receptor beta chains reported below all come from one sample, sequenced in a study of OX40 agonist ivuxolimab in advanced cancers. The repertoire was sequenced with immunoSEQ multiplex PCR; TCRdb's copy has only in-frame clones and lacks some. Among roughly 70,000 clones listed, approximately 80% were seen once. This specimen consisted of CD4+ or CD8+ T cells sorted from blood, obtained in a trial of the OX40 agonist ivuxolimab. These TCRs come from an adult with an advanced solid tumor such as melanoma, head and neck, liver or kidney cancer.

The genes are TRBV7-2 and TRBJ2-5; 9 nucleotides line up with TRBD2. Losses at the gene ends were 0 bases for V and 3 bases for J; bases not matched to a gene: 8. CDR1 is SGHTA and CDR2 is FQGNSA in the germline V gene. The CDR3 sequence is 17 residues long. DNA for the CDR3: TGTGCCAGCAGCTTAGCGCGCGGGGGGGCACTCAAAGAGACCCAGTACTTC. Amino acids: CASSLARGGALKETQYF.

Only one count was recorded for this clone. The chain carries TRBV2 and TRBJ2-7; no clear D. The CDR3 length is 13 residues. Deletions cut 1 base from V and 3 bases from J, with 7 bases between. The V gene's germline CDR1 is SNHLY and CDR2 FYNNEI. This chain's CDR3 is CASSEDRNYEQYF. For the CDR3, the DNA is TGTGCCAGCAGTGAAGACAGAAACTACGAGCAGTACTTC.

This clone was counted between two and nine times. The rearrangement links TRBV10-3 to TRBJ2-1, with D hard to call. Germline CDR1 ENHRY, CDR2 SYGVKD. V was cut by 10 bases and J by 0 bases, with 13 bases left in between. The CDR3 consists of 14 residues. As DNA, the CDR3 is TGTGCCACAACCCCCAGAAGCTCCTACAATGAGCAGTTCTTC. Its translation is CATTPRSSYNEQFF.

The chain is built from TRBV4-3 and TRBJ2-1; D perhaps matches TRBD2 (6 bases). This CDR3 contains 16 residues. Germline values: CDR1 LGHNA, CDR2 YSLEER. V dropped 0 bases and J dropped 1 base, with 10 bases sitting between them. Written as DNA, the CDR3 is TGCGCCAGCAGCCAAGAGCTAGCGCTTTCCTACAATGAGCAGTTCTTC. Translation: CASSQELALSYNEQFF.

This clone was picked up one time. The chain couples TRBV7-2 to TRBJ2-5; 8 nucleotides align to TRBD1. The CDR3 has 14 residues. Germline V lookup: CDR1 SGHTA, CDR2 FQGNSA. J was trimmed by 5 bases and V by 5 bases; bases with no gene match: 7. As DNA, the CDR3 is TGTGCCAGCAGCATACAGGGGGTCCGGGAGACCCAGTACTTC. It encodes CASSIQGVRETQYF.

The chain links TRBV12-5 to TRBJ2-1; a possible D gene is TRBD1 (5 bases). This CDR3 spans 14 amino acids. V lost 0 bases, J lost 5 bases, and 8 bases lay in between. Germline assignment: CDR1 LGHNT and CDR2 FRNRAP. CDR3 nucleotides: TGTGCTAGTGGTTTGGTATTACAGGACAATGAGCAGTTCTTC. Translating gives CASGLVLQDNEQFF.

This sequence joins TRBV5-5 and TRBJ2-7; D is unresolved. In germline, CDR1 is SGHKS, CDR2 YYEKEE (reference sequence). This CDR3 comprises 16 residues. Trimming took off 4 bases at V and 0 bases at J, with 17 bases between the two ends. The CDR3 protein is CASSRYLVRDSYEQYF. The CDR3 DNA reads as TGTGCCAGCAGCCGATACCTAGTCCGTGACTCCTACGAGCAGTACTTC.

V usage is TRBV28 and J usage is TRBJ2-7, with D possibly being TRBD2 (7 bases). The CDR3 spans 13 residues. Per the germline V gene, CDR1 is MDHEN and CDR2 is SYDVKM. Trimming took off 6 bases at V and 12 bases at J, with 21 bases between the two ends. The CDR3 DNA reads as TGTGCCAGCAGACACCGCCGCGGGGGCCCGGGGTACTTC. It codes for CASRHRRGGPGYF.

The chain employs TRBV27 and TRBJ2-7; 11 nucleotides line up with TRBD2. In germline, CDR1 is MNHEY, CDR2 SMNVEV (reference sequence). The CDR3 is made up of 15 amino acids. Unmatched junction bases numbered 10, after V lost 5 bases and J lost 7 bases. This CDR3 is CASSTLAGGPWEQYF. CDR3 nucleotides: TGTGCCAGCAGTACCTTAGCGGGAGGGCCGTGGGAGCAGTACTTC.

This chain joins TRBV9 and TRBJ2-6; D is unclear. Per germline, CDR1 SGDLS and CDR2 YYNGEE. V was pared by 4 bases and J by 1 base, with 9 bases between. The CDR3 runs to 15 residues. The CDR3 DNA sequence: TGTGCCAGCAGCCCCCGGGCGTCTGGGGCCAACGTCCTGACTTTC. Translation gives CASSPRASGANVLTF.

The V and J genes are TRBV4-3 and TRBJ2-7; the D is unclear. The germline V and J ends were trimmed by 0 bases and 0 bases, with 15 bases remaining between them. Germline lookup yields CDR1 LGHNA and CDR2 YSLEER. This CDR3 contains 17 residues. In DNA, the CDR3 is TGCGCCAGCAGCCAAGATCCCGCGTTATGGGGCTCCTACGAGCAGTACTTC. Translation: CASSQDPALWGSYEQYF.

Regarding this clone: Other DNA sequences within the sample encode an identical CDR3. CDR3 in DNA: TGTGCCAGCACACTGAGCAATCAGCCCCAGCATTTT. This encodes CASTLSNQPQHF. The chain is built from TRBV6-6 and TRBJ1-5; D remains unclear. This CDR3 spans 12 amino acids. With 7 bases removed from V and 1 base from J, the gap between germline ends came to 5 bases. Germline V CDR1 and CDR2: MNHNY, SVGAGI (reference sequence).